The clone carrying this T cell receptor beta chain is classed as large. These data belong to a study of circulating CD8 cells and anti-PD-1 response in melanoma. Sorting of live CD3+CD8+TCRalphabeta+ cells by PD-1 and/or TIGIT gave four subsets. CDR3 length: 11 amino acids. Trimming removed 10 bases at V and 1 base at J, with 6 bases between. CDR1 and CDR2 from the germline V gene are SNHLY and FYNNEI. TCR libraries were prepared from roughly 15 ng of total RNA with the QIAseq Immune Repertoire TCR panel. Each CDR3 protein gets one entry after TCRdb re-called the reads with MiXCR. The top ten hold over 9.5% of the sample, which has approximately 800 distinct CDR3 sequences, 6% to 8.5% seen once.

Sequencing used CD8+ T cells from PBMCs, obtained at baseline or after one month of anti-PD-1 therapy (not recorded which). The chain has TRBV2 and TRBJ2-3, with D uncertain. The TCR originated in a human donor with melanoma. This CDR3 reads CATPGTDTQYF. CDR3 DNA: TGTGCCACCCCAGGCACAGATACGCAGTATTTT.